This T cell receptor beta chain was retrieved from a study of technical replicates of blood from several donors. Assay: immunoSEQ multiplex PCR; the TCRdb copy retains only in-frame clones and omits some. Of tens of thousands of clones in the sample, 95% to 99% were seen once. The germline gives CDR1 SGHRS, CDR2 YFSETQ. CDR3 size: 16 residues. V was pared by 4 bases and J by 3 bases, with 17 bases between. The source material was T cells isolated from PBMCs. This sequence was found in a human donor in good health. V usage is TRBV5-1 and J usage is TRBJ2-1, with D perhaps TRBD2 (6 bases). The DNA of the CDR3 is TGCGCCAGCAGCCCCTTTTGGGGAGGCGGCTACAATGAGCAGTTCTTC. Its protein is CASSPFWGGGYNEQFF.